This T cell receptor beta chain was profiled in a study of OX40 agonist ivuxolimab in advanced cancers. Study summary: Three patients had partial responses: one hepatocellular carcinoma, two cutaneous melanoma. General study results and limits: Some nonresponders likewise displayed low normalized T-cell clonal expansion. Relative to CD4+ cells, CD8+ T cells on average had more expanded clones.

TCRdb's table, derived via immunoSEQ multiplex PCR, lists solely in-frame clones and lacks some. The sample lists tens of thousands of clones; approximately 85% were seen once. The count of this clone is one. Its antigen is not identified. People who had autoimmune disease history or systemic immunosuppression were excluded. This clonotype originated in an adult with an advanced solid tumor such as melanoma, head and neck, liver or kidney cancer. Sequenced material: CD4+ or CD8+ T cells sorted from blood, taken in a trial of the OX40 agonist ivuxolimab.

The CDR3 protein is CASSLPGQEYNEQFF. The CDR3 DNA follows: TGTGCCAGCAGCTTACCGGGACAGGAGTACAATGAGCAGTTCTTC. V usage is TRBV7-6 and J usage is TRBJ2-1, with 8 bases lining up with TRBD1. The J segment lost 4 bases and the V segment lost 2 bases, leaving 4 bases of the junction unmatched. Germline-derived CDR1 and CDR2 are SGHVS and FNYEAQ. The CDR3 consists of 15 residues.